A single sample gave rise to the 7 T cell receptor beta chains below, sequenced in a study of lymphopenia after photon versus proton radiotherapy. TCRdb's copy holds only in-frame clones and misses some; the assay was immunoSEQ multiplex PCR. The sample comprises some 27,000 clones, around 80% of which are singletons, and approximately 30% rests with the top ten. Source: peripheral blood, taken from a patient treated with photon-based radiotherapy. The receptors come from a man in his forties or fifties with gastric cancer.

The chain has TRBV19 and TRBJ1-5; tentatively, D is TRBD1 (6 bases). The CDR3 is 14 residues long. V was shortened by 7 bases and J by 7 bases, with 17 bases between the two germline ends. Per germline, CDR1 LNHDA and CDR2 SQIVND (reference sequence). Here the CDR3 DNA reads TGTGCCAGTACCCCGGTACAGGGATACCAGCCCCAGCATTTT. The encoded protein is CASTPVQGYQPQHF.

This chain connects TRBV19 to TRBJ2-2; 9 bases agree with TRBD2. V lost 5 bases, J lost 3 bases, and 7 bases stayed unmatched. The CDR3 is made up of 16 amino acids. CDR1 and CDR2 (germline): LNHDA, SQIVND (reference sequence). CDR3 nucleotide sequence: TGTGCCAGTAGTCCACCCCTAGCGGGGTACACCGGGGAGCTGTTTTTT. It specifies CASSPPLAGYTGELFF.

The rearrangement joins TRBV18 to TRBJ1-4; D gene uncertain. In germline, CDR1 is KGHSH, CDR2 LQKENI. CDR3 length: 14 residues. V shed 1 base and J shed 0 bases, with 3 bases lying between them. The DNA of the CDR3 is TGTGCCAGCTCACCACAAGCAACTAATGAAAAACTGTTTTTT. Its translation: CASSPQATNEKLFF. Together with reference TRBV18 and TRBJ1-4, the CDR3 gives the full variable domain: NAGVMQNPRHLVRRRGQEARLRCSPMKGHSHVYWYRQLPEEGLKFMVYLQKENIIDESGMPKERFSAEFPKEGPSILRIQQVVRGDSAAYFCASSPQATNEKLFFGSGTQLSVL.

In nucleotides, the CDR3 is TGCAGCGTTGCAGCGGGGGTTCGGGGAGATACGCAGTATTTT. Its protein product is CSVAAGVRGDTQYF. The chain uses TRBV29-1 and TRBJ2-3; TRBD2 matches 8 bases. The CDR3 spans 14 residues. The J segment lost 5 bases and the V segment lost 4 bases, leaving 8 bases of the junction unmatched. Germline CDR1 SQVTM, CDR2 ANQGSEA.

The CDR3 loop is CASSQDLAIGELFF. CDR3 bases: TGCGCCAGCAGCCAAGATCTAGCGATCGGGGAGCTGTTTTTT. V and J are TRBV4-3 and TRBJ2-2; weak D call: TRBD2 (6 bases). CDR1 and CDR2 (germline): LGHNA, YSLEER. Trimming took off 0 bases at V and 7 bases at J, with 9 bases between the two ends. The CDR3 runs to 14 residues.

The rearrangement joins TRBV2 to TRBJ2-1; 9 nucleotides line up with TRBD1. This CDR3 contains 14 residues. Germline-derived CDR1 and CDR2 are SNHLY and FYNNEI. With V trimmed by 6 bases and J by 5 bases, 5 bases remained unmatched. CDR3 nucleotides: TGTGCCAGCAGAGGGACAGGGCACAACAATGAGCAGTTCTTC. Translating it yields CASRGTGHNNEQFF.

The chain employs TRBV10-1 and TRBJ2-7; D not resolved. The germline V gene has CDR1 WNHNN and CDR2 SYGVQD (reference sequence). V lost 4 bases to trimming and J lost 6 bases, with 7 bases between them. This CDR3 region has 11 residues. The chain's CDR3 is CASSVGGEQYF. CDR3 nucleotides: TGCGCCAGCAGTGTGGGTGGCGAGCAGTACTTC.